The following is a TCR beta chain sequence with its context. What it recognizes is unknown. These data belong to a study of cytomegalovirus exposure and HLA in healthy donors. Study-level results: Apparent HLA restriction characterized most CMV-associated TCR beta chains in a later analysis. For most TCR beta V segments, an earlier analysis put the productive rate at about 90% or about 30% of the time. Association of a missense DCLRE1C variant with TCR beta V- and J-gene trimming was reported in a later analysis.

V shed 4 bases and J 0 bases; nucleotides not matched to a gene: 7. This CDR3 spans 18 amino acids. In germline, CDR1 is SGHTA, CDR2 FQGTGA. 60 Vbeta and 13 Jbeta primers were used in PCR. Profiling relied on immunoSEQ multiplex PCR, and the TCRdb table lists in-frame clones only, not all of them. The top ten clones hold 6.9% of a sample with tens of thousands of clones, 65% to 70% of them seen once. The genes are TRBV7-3 and TRBJ2-2; 11 positions agree with TRBD2. Sample: PBMCs. The receptor's source is a woman between 45 and 60 years old in good health and CMV-seropositive. CDR3 in DNA: TGTGCCAGCAGCTCCCCGGGACTAGCGGACTCGAACACCGGGGAGCTGTTTTTT. Its protein is CASSSPGLADSNTGELFF.